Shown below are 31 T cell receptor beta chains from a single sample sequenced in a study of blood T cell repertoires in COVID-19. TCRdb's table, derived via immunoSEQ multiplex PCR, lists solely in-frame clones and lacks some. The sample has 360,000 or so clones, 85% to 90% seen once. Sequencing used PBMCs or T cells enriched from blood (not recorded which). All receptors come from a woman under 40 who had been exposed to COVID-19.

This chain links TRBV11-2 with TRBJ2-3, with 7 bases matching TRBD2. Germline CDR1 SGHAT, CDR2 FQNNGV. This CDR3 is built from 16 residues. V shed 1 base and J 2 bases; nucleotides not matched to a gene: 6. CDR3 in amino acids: CASSLGPAGPTDTQYF. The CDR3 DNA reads TGTGCCAGCAGCTTAGGTCCAGCGGGACCCACAGATACGCAGTATTTT.

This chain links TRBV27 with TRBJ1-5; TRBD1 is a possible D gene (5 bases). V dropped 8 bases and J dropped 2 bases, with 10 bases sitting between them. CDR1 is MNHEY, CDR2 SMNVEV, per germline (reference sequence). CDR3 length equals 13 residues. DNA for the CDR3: TGTGCCAGCCGAGGGGAGGGCAATCAGCCCCAGCATTTT. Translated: CASRGEGNQPQHF.

CDR3 protein: CASSQPQGGTEAFF. The CDR3 DNA sequence: TGTGCCAGCAGCCAACCCCAGGGGGGTACTGAAGCTTTCTTT. The chain has TRBV3-1 (or the pseudogene TRBV3-2) and TRBJ1-1, with TRBD1 matching over 7 bases. Germline V gives CDR1 LGHDT, CDR2 YNNKEL (reference sequence). The CDR3 consists of 14 residues. With V trimmed by 2 bases and J by 5 bases, 5 bases remained unmatched.

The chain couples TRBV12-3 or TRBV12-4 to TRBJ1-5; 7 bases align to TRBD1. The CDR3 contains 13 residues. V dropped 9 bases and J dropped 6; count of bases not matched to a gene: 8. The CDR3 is CASRQGGAQPQHF. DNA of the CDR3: TGTGCCAGTCGACAGGGTGGCGCTCAGCCCCAGCATTTT.

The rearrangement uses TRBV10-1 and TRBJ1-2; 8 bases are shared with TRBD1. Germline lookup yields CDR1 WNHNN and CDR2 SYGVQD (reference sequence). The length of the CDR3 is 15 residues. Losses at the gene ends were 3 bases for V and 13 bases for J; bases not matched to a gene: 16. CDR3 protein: CASSDAGRHDRGITF. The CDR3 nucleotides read TGCGCCAGCAGTGATGCGGGCCGACACGACAGGGGAATCACCTTC.

For the CDR3, the DNA is TGTGCCAGCAGCTTAGAGGGACTAGTGGACACCGGGGAGCTGTTTTTT. This translates into CASSLEGLVDTGELFF. This chain joins TRBV7-2 and TRBJ2-2, with 8 nucleotides matching TRBD2. With 1 base clipped from V and 3 bases from J, the junction kept 4 bases outside the gene matches. The length of the CDR3 is 16 residues. Per the germline V gene, CDR1 is SGHTA and CDR2 is FQGNSA.

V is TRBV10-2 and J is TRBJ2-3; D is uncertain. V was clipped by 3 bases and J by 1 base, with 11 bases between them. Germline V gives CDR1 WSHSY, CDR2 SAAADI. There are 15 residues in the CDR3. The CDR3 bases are TGCGCCAGCAGTGACTCCGCCACGGGCACAGATACGCAGTATTTT. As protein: CASSDSATGTDTQYF.

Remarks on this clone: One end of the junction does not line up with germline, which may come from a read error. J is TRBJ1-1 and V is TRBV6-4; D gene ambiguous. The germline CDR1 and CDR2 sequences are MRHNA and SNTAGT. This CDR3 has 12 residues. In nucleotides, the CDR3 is TGTGCCAGCAGTGATCAACTTGGAGGGCTGCTCTTT. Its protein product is CASSDQLGGLLF.

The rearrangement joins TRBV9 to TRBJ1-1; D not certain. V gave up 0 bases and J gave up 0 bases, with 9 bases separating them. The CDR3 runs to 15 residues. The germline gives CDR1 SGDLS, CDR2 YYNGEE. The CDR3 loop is CASSVGGIMNTEAFF. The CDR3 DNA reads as TGTGCCAGCAGCGTAGGAGGGATAATGAACACTGAAGCTTTCTTT. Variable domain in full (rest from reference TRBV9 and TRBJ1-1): DSGVTQTPKHLITATGQRVTLRCSPRSGDLSVYWYQQSLDQGLQFLIQYYNGEERAKGNILERFSAQQFPDLHSELNLSSLELGDSALYFCASSVGGIMNTEAFFGQGTRLTVV.

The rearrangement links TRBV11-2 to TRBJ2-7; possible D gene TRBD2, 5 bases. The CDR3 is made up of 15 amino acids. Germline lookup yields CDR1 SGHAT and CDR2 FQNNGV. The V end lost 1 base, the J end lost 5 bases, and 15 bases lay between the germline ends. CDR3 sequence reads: CASSLVHRAGDEQYF. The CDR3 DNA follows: TGTGCCAGCAGCTTAGTTCACCGAGCCGGGGACGAGCAGTACTTC. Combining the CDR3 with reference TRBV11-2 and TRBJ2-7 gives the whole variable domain EAGVAQSPRYKIIEKRQSVAFWCNPISGHATLYWYQQILGQGPKLLIQFQNNGVVDDSQLPKDRFSAERLKGVDSTLKIQPAKLEDSAVYLCASSLVHRAGDEQYFGPGTRLTVT.

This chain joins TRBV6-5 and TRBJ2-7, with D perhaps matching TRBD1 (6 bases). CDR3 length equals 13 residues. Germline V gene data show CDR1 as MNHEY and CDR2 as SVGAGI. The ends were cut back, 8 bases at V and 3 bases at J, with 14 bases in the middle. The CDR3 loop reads CASHLQGFYEQYF. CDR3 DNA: TGTGCCAGCCATTTACAGGGTTTCTACGAGCAGTACTTC.

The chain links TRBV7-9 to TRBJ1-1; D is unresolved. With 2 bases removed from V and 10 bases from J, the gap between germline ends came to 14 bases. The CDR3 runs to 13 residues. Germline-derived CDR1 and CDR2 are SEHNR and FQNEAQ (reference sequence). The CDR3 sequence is CASSLNSHRGAFF. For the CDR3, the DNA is TGTGCCAGCAGCTTAAATTCCCACCGCGGAGCTTTCTTT.

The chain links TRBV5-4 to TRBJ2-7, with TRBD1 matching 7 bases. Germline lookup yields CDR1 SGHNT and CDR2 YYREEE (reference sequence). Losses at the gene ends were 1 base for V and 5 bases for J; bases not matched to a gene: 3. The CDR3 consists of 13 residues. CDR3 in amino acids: CASSLTTGDEQYF. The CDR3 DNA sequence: TGTGCCAGCAGCTTGACCACAGGGGACGAGCAGTACTTC.

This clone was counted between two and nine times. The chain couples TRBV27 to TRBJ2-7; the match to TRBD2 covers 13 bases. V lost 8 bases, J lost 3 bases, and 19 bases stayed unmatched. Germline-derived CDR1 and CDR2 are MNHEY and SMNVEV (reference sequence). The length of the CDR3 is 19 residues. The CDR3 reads CASRSTGLAGELRFYEQYF. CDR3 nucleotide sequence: TGTGCCAGCCGTTCTACCGGACTAGCGGGGGAATTGCGCTTCTACGAGCAGTACTTC.

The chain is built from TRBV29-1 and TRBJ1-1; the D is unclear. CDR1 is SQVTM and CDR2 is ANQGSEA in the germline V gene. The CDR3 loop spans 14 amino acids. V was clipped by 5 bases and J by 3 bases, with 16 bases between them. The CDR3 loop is CSVPHANVDTEAFF. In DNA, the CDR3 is TGCAGCGTTCCACACGCCAACGTTGACACTGAAGCTTTCTTT.

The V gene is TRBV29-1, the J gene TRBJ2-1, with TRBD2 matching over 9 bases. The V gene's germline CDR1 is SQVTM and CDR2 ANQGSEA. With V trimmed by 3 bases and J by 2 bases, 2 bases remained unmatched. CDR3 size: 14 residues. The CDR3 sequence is CSVDGGRAYNEQFF. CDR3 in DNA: TGCAGCGTTGATGGCGGGAGGGCCTACAATGAGCAGTTCTTC.

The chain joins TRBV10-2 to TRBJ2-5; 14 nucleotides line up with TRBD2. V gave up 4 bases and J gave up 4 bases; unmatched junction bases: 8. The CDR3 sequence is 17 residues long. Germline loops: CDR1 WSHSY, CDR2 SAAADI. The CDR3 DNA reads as TGCGCCAGCAGTGGGGGACTAGCGGGAGAAGGAAGAGAGACCCAGTACTTC. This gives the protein CASSGGLAGEGRETQYF.

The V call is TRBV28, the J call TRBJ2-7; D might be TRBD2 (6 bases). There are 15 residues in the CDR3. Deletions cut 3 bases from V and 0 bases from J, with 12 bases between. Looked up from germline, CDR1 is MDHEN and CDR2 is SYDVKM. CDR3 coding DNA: TGTGCCAGCAGTTTCCCAGGGACTCCCTCCTACGAGCAGTACTTC. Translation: CASSFPGTPSYEQYF.

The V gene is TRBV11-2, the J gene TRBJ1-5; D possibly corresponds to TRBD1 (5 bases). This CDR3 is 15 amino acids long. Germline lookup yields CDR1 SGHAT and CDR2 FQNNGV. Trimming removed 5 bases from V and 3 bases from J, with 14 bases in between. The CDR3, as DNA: TGTGCCAGCAGCCCCGGGGGAGTAAACAATCAGCCCCAGCATTTT. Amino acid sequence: CASSPGGVNNQPQHF. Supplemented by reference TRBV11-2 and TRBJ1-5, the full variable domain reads EAGVAQSPRYKIIEKRQSVAFWCNPISGHATLYWYQQILGQGPKLLIQFQNNGVVDDSQLPKDRFSAERLKGVDSTLKIQPAKLEDSAVYLCASSPGGVNNQPQHFGDGTRLSIL.

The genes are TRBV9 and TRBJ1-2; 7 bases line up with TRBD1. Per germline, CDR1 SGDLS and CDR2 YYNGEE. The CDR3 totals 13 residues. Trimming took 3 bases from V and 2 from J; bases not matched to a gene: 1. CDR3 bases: TGTGCCAGCAGCGAGGGGGCCAACTATGGCTACACCTTC. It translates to CASSEGANYGYTF.

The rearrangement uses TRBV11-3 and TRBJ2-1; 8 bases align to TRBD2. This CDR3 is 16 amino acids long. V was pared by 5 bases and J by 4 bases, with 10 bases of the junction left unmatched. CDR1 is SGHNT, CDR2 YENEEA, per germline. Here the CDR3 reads CASSRRTSSPYNEQFF. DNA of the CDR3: TGTGCCAGCAGCCGTAGGACTAGCTCCCCGTACAATGAGCAGTTCTTC.

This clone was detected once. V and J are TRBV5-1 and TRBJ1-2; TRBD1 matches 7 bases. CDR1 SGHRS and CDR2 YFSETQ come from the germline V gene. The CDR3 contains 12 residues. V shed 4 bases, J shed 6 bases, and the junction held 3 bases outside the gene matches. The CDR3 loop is CASSLQGHGYTF. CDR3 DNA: TGCGCCAGCAGCCTACAGGGGCATGGCTACACCTTC.

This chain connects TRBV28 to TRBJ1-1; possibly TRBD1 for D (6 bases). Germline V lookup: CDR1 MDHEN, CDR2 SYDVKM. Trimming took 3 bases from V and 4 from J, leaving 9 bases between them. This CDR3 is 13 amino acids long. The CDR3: CASSFSRGTEAFF. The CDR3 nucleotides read TGTGCCAGCAGTTTTAGCAGGGGCACTGAAGCTTTCTTT.

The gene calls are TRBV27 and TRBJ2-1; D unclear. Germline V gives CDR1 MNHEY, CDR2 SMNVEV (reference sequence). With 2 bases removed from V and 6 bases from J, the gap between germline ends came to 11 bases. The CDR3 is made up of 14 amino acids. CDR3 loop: CASSLLSLRNEQFF. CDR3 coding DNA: TGTGCCAGCAGTTTACTTAGCCTGCGCAATGAGCAGTTCTTC.

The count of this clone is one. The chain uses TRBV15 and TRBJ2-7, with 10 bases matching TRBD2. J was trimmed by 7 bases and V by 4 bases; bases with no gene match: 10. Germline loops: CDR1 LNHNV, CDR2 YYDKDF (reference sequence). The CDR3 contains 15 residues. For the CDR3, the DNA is TGTGCCACCAGCATAAAGCGGGAGGGCCCGCGGGAGCAGTACTTC. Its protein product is CATSIKREGPREQYF.

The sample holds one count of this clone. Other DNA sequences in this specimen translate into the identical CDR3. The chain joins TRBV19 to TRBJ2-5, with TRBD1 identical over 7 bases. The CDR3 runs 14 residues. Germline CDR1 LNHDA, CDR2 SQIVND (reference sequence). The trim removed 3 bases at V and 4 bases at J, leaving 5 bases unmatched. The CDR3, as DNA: TGTGCCAGTAGTATGTCCGCAGGGGGAGAGACCCAGTACTTC. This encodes CASSMSAGGETQYF.

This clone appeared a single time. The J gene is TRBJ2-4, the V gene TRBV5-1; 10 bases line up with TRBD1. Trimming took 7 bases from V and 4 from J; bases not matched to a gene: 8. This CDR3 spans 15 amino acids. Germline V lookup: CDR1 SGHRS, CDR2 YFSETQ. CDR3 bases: TGCGCCAGCGCGTACCTGGGACAGGGGAAAAACATTCAGTACTTC. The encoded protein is CASAYLGQGKNIQYF.

Here the CDR3 reads CAIRAGDRMNTEAFF. DNA for the CDR3: TGTGCCATCCGAGCCGGGGACAGAATGAACACTGAAGCTTTCTTT. The rearrangement uses TRBV10-3 and TRBJ1-1, with 7 bases aligning to TRBD1. Germline CDR1 and CDR2: ENHRY and SYGVKD. Trimming took 8 bases from V and 0 from J; bases not matched to a gene: 9. The CDR3 sequence is 15 residues long.

CDR3 region: CASSSPGTGGVKDNEQFF. The DNA of the CDR3 is TGTGCCAGCAGCTCCCCCGGGACAGGGGGCGTGAAGGACAATGAGCAGTTCTTC. The chain recombines TRBV11-2 with TRBJ2-1; 12 nucleotides align to TRBD1. CDR1 and CDR2 from the germline V gene are SGHAT and FQNNGV. The V and J ends lost 4 bases and 5 bases, in that order; junction bases with no gene match: 12. The length of the CDR3 is 18 residues.

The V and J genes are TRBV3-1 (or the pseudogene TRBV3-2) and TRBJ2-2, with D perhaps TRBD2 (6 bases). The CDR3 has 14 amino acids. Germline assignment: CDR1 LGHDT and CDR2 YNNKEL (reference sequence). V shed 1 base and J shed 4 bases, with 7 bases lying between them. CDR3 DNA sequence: TGTGCCAGCAGCCAAGGGGAGGTCACCGGGGAGCTGTTTTTT. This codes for CASSQGEVTGELFF.

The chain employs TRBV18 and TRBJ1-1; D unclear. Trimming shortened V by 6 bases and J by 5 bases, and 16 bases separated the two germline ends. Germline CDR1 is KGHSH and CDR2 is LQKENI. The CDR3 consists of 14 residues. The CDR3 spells CASSRTSYGTEAFF. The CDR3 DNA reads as TGTGCCAGCTCCCGAACCTCCTACGGGACTGAAGCTTTCTTT. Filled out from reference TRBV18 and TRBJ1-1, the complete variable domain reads NAGVMQNPRHLVRRRGQEARLRCSPMKGHSHVYWYRQLPEEGLKFMVYLQKENIIDESGMPKERFSAEFPKEGPSILRIQQVVRGDSAAYFCASSRTSYGTEAFFGQGTRLTVV.